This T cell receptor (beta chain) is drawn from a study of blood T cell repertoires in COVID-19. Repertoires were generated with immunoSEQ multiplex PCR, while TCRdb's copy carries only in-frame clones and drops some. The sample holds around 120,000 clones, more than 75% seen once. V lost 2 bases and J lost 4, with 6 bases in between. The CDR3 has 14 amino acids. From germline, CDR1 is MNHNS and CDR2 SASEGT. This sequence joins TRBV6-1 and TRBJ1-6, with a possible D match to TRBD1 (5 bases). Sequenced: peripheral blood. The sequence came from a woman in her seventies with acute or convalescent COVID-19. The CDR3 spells CASSEQGYNSPLHF. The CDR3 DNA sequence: TGTGCCAGCAGTGAACAGGGTTATAATTCACCCCTCCACTTT.